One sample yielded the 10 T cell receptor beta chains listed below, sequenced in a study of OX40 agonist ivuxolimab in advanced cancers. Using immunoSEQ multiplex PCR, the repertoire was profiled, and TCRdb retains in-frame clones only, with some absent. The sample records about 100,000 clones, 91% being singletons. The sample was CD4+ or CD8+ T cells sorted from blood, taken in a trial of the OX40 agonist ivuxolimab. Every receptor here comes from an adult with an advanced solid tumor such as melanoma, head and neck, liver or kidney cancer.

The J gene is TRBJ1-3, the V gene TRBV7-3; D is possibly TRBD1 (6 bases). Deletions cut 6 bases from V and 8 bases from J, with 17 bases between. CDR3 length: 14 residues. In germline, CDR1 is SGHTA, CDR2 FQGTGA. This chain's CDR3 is CASSSGTRVDTIYF. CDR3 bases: TGTGCCAGCAGTTCCGGGACACGGGTGGACACCATATATTTT.

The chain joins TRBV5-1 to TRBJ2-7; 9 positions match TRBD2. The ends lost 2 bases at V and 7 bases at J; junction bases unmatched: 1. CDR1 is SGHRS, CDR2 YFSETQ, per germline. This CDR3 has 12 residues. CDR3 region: CASSLAGGEQYF. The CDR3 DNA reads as TGCGCCAGCAGCTTAGCGGGAGGAGAGCAGTACTTC.

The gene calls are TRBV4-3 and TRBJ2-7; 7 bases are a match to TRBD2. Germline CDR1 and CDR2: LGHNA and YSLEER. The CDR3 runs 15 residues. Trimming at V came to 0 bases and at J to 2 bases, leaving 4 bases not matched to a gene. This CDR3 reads CASSQEWGGTYEQYF. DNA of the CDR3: TGCGCCAGCAGCCAAGAATGGGGGGGGACCTACGAGCAGTACTTC.

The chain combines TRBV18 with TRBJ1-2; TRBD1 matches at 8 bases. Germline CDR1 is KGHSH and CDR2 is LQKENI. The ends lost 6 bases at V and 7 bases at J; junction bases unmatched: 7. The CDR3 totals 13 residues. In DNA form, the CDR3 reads TGTGCCAGCTCGCCGACAGGGGCGGGTGGCTACACCTTC. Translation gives CASSPTGAGGYTF.

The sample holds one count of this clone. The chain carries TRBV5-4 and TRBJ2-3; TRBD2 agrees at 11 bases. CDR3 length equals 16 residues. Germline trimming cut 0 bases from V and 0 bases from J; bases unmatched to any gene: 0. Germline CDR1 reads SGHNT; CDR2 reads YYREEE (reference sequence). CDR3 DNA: TGTGCCAGCAGCTTGGGACTAGCGGGAAGCACAGATACGCAGTATTTT. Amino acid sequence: CASSLGLAGSTDTQYF.

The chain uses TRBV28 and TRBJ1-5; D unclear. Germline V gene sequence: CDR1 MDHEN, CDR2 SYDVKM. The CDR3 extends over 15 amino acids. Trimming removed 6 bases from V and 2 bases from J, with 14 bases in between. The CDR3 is CASRTEGSGNQPQHF. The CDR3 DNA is TGTGCCAGCAGGACCGAGGGTTCGGGCAATCAGCCCCAGCATTTT.

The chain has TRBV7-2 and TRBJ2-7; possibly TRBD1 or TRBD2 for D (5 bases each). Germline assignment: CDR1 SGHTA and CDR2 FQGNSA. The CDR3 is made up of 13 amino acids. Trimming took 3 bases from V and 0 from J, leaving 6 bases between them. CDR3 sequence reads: CASSLRGSYEQYF. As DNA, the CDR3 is TGTGCCAGCAGCTTGAGGGGCTCCTACGAGCAGTACTTC.

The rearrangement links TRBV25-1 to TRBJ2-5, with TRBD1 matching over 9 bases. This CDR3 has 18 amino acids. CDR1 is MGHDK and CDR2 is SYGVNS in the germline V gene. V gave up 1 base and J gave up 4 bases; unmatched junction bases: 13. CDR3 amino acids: CASSEFTLGTGMGETQYF. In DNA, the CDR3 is TGTGCCAGCAGTGAATTCACCCTCGGGACAGGGATGGGAGAGACCCAGTACTTC.

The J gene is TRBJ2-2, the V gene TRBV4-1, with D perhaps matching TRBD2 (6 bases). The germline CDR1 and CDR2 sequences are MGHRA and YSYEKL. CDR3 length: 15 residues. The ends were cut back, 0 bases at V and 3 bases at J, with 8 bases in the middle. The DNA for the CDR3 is TGCGCCAGCAGCCAAGAAAGGGACTACACCGGGGAGCTGTTTTTT. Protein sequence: CASSQERDYTGELFF.

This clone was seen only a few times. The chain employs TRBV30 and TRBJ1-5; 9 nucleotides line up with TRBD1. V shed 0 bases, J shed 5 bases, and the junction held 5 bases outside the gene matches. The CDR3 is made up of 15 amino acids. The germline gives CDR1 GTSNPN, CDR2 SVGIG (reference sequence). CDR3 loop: CAWSVGTGRHQPQHF. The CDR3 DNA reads TGTGCCTGGAGTGTAGGGACAGGGAGGCATCAGCCCCAGCATTTT.